This TCR beta chain comes out of a study of T cells in Graves' hyperthyroidism and ophthalmopathy. Overall study findings and caveats: Separating ophthalmopathy from stable hyperthyroidism was achieved by a 13 V-J model.

Amplified regions were TCR beta CDR3 sequences from RNA transcripts. The study used the HTBI primer set for a first-round RT-PCR of the TCR CDR3. Each CDR3 protein gets one entry after TCRdb re-called the multiplex PCR reads with MiXCR. Of around 800,000 distinct CDR3 sequences in the sample, around 39% are singletons; the top ten hold 8.9%. Between the trimmed V and J ends, which lost 1 base and 6 bases, there was a span of 16 bases. CDR1 is LGHNA, CDR2 YSLEER, per germline. The CDR3 spans 15 residues. The study left out patients who had uncontrolled infection, other autoimmune disease, pregnancy or lactation. Diagnoses were made from clinical symptoms, serum measures (thyroxine and TRAb), thyroid ultrasound and orbital computed tomography. This clonotype has a handful of counts. Its matching antigen is unknown.

This TCR came from a young man with Graves' hyperthyroidism. What was sequenced was blood. V and J are TRBV4-3 and TRBJ2-7; a possible D gene is TRBD1 (5 bases). The CDR3 DNA reads TGCGCCAGCAGCCAAGTAGATACAGGCCCCCGCGAGCAGTACTTC. It codes for CASSQVDTGPREQYF.